This is a list of T cell receptor beta chains from one sample in a study of blood T cell repertoires in COVID-19. Method: immunoSEQ multiplex PCR; TCRdb's copy keeps in-frame clones and lacks some. The profile covers under 250,000 clones, with approximately 84% appearing a single time and approximately 4.7% taken by the ten largest. The specimen sequenced was peripheral blood. The origin of the receptors is a man between 45 and 60 years old with active or convalescent COVID-19. Each CDR3 is given with its conserved first and last residue. The order of the fields is J gene, D gene, clone size, V gene, CDR3 protein, CDR3 DNA. The D gene is left open where the match is weak. Size values are once, few and many counts, or a class for expanded clones, and some rows have none.

J gene: TRBJ1-5; D gene: -; clone size: -; V gene: TRBV4-3; CDR3 protein: CASSQGRGQPQHF; CDR3 DNA: TGCGCCAGCAGCCAAGGAAGGGGCCAGCCCCAGCATTTT
J gene: TRBJ2-3; D gene: TRBD2; clone size: -; V gene: TRBV18; CDR3 protein: CASSRGEASGLTDTQYF; CDR3 DNA: TGTGCCAGCTCACGAGGGGAAGCTAGCGGACTCACAGATACGCAGTATTTT
J gene: TRBJ2-7; D gene: TRBD2; clone size: -; V gene: TRBV11-2; CDR3 protein: CASSLLPLAGGSYEQYF; CDR3 DNA: TGTGCCAGCAGCCTACTACCACTAGCGGGGGGCTCCTACGAGCAGTACTTC
J gene: TRBJ2-5; D gene: TRBD2; clone size: -; V gene: TRBV9; CDR3 protein: CASSFSGGNQETQYF; CDR3 DNA: TGTGCCAGCAGTTTTAGCGGGGGGAACCAAGAGACCCAGTACTTC
J gene: TRBJ2-1; D gene: TRBD2; clone size: -; V gene: TRBV2; CDR3 protein: CASIFGLGTIGGQFF; CDR3 DNA: TGTGCCAGCATCTTTGGTTTGGGGACTATAGGTGGGCAGTTCTTC
J gene: TRBJ2-1; D gene: TRBD2; clone size: -; V gene: TRBV7-9; CDR3 protein: CASSPRLASSYNEQFF; CDR3 DNA: TGTGCCAGCAGCCCTCGACTAGCAAGCTCCTACAATGAGCAGTTCTTC
J gene: TRBJ2-3; D gene: TRBD1; clone size: -; V gene: TRBV7-9; CDR3 protein: CASSLRDSSTDTQYF; CDR3 DNA: TGTGCCAGCAGCCTCCGGGACAGTAGCACAGATACGCAGTATTTT
J gene: TRBJ2-7; D gene: TRBD1; clone size: -; V gene: TRBV5-5; CDR3 protein: CASSLTGTGFNEQYF; CDR3 DNA: TGTGCCAGCAGCTTGACCGGGACAGGGTTCAACGAGCAGTACTTC
J gene: TRBJ2-2; D gene: TRBD2; clone size: once; V gene: TRBV2; CDR3 protein: CASSQRERGTGELFF; CDR3 DNA: TGTGCCAGCTCCCAAAGGGAGCGGGGCACCGGGGAGCTGTTTTTT
J gene: TRBJ1-2; D gene: TRBD1; clone size: -; V gene: TRBV9; CDR3 protein: CASSVGQEEYGYTF; CDR3 DNA: TGTGCCAGCAGCGTGGGACAGGAGGAATATGGCTACACCTTC
J gene: TRBJ1-2; D gene: -; clone size: -; V gene: TRBV12-3/TRBV12-4; CDR3 protein: CASSGGRGWGYTF; CDR3 DNA: TGTGCCAGCAGTGGCGGCAGGGGATGGGGCTACACCTTC
J gene: TRBJ2-1; D gene: -; clone size: -; V gene: TRBV28; CDR3 protein: CASSTREQFF; CDR3 DNA: TGTGCCAGCAGTACTCGTGAGCAGTTCTTC
J gene: TRBJ2-1; D gene: TRBD2; clone size: -; V gene: TRBV2; CDR3 protein: CASRVGLAAYNEQFF; CDR3 DNA: TGTGCCAGCAGAGTAGGACTAGCAGCGTACAATGAGCAGTTCTTC
J gene: TRBJ2-3; D gene: -; clone size: -; V gene: TRBV11-2; CDR3 protein: CASPPPGRWGTDTQYF; CDR3 DNA: TGTGCCAGCCCTCCCCCAGGGCGGTGGGGCACAGATACGCAGTATTTT
J gene: TRBJ2-4; D gene: -; clone size: -; V gene: TRBV30; CDR3 protein: CAWSVGRDIQYF; CDR3 DNA: TGTGCCTGGAGTGTTGGCAGGGACATTCAGTACTTC
J gene: TRBJ2-1; D gene: -; clone size: -; V gene: TRBV11-2; CDR3 protein: CASSRRGGVPNEQFF; CDR3 DNA: TGTGCCAGCAGCCGGCGGGGCGGGGTCCCCAATGAGCAGTTCTTC
J gene: TRBJ1-2; D gene: -; clone size: -; V gene: TRBV4-1; CDR3 protein: CASSQVGSGAGGYTF; CDR3 DNA: TGCGCCAGCAGCCAAGTTGGTTCTGGGGCGGGAGGCTACACCTTC
J gene: TRBJ1-4; D gene: -; clone size: -; V gene: TRBV5-1; CDR3 protein: CASSLDIRGKLFF; CDR3 DNA: TGCGCCAGCAGCTTGGATATTCGGGGAAAACTGTTTTTT
J gene: TRBJ2-2; D gene: TRBD1; clone size: -; V gene: TRBV2; CDR3 protein: CASRRTGWTGELFF; CDR3 DNA: TGTGCCAGCAGGCGGACAGGGTGGACCGGGGAGCTGTTTTTT
J gene: TRBJ1-1; D gene: -; clone size: -; V gene: TRBV5-1; CDR3 protein: CASSFGGNTEAFF; CDR3 DNA: TGCGCCAGCAGCTTTGGCGGGAACACTGAAGCTTTCTTT
J gene: TRBJ1-1; D gene: -; clone size: -; V gene: TRBV7-9; CDR3 protein: CASSPAGSGFAEAFF; CDR3 DNA: TGTGCCAGCAGCCCAGCAGGGTCCGGGTTCGCTGAAGCTTTCTTT
J gene: TRBJ2-7; D gene: -; clone size: -; V gene: TRBV15; CDR3 protein: CATSRDIGLDHEQYF; CDR3 DNA: TGTGCCACCAGCAGGGATATAGGCCTAGACCACGAGCAGTACTTC
J gene: TRBJ2-3; D gene: TRBD2; clone size: -; V gene: TRBV30; CDR3 protein: CAWSVLAGGADTQYF; CDR3 DNA: TGTGCCTGGAGTGTACTCGCGGGGGGCGCAGATACGCAGTATTTT
J gene: TRBJ1-3; D gene: -; clone size: few; V gene: TRBV5-1; CDR3 protein: CASSSDSSIGNTIYF; CDR3 DNA: TGCGCCAGCAGTTCGGACAGCTCGATTGGAAACACCATATATTTT
J gene: TRBJ1-2; D gene: -; clone size: -; V gene: TRBV7-2; CDR3 protein: CASSLRTLRDHYGYTF; CDR3 DNA: TGTGCCAGCAGCTTAAGGACTCTACGAGATCACTATGGCTACACCTTC
J gene: TRBJ2-7; D gene: -; clone size: -; V gene: TRBV29-1; CDR3 protein: CSVEETASYEQYF; CDR3 DNA: TGCAGCGTTGAGGAGACAGCAAGTTACGAGCAGTACTTC
J gene: TRBJ1-6; D gene: -; clone size: few; V gene: TRBV2; CDR3 protein: CASRKGENSPLHF; CDR3 DNA: TGTGCCAGCAGAAAGGGGGAAAATTCACCCCTCCACTTT
J gene: TRBJ1-5; D gene: TRBD1; clone size: few; V gene: TRBV19; CDR3 protein: CASSPEPGQGHQPQHF; CDR3 DNA: TGTGCCAGTAGTCCCGAGCCCGGACAGGGGCATCAGCCCCAGCATTTT
J gene: TRBJ2-1; D gene: TRBD1; clone size: -; V gene: TRBV2; CDR3 protein: CASSESRDRVQFF; CDR3 DNA: TGTGCCAGCAGCGAGTCCCGGGACAGGGTCCAGTTCTTC
J gene: TRBJ1-4; D gene: TRBD1; clone size: once; V gene: TRBV5-4; CDR3 protein: CASSFTGGATNEKLFF; CDR3 DNA: TGTGCCAGCAGCTTTACAGGGGGTGCAACTAATGAAAAACTGTTTTTT
J gene: TRBJ2-5; D gene: TRBD2; clone size: once; V gene: TRBV7-3; CDR3 protein: CASRSAGGQETQYF; CDR3 DNA: TGTGCCAGCAGGTCGGCGGGGGGCCAAGAGACCCAGTACTTC
J gene: TRBJ2-5; D gene: -; clone size: -; V gene: TRBV19; CDR3 protein: CASSPLRRGKETQYF; CDR3 DNA: TGTGCCAGTAGTCCCTTGAGGCGGGGTAAGGAGACCCAGTACTTC
J gene: TRBJ1-1; D gene: TRBD1; clone size: -; V gene: TRBV30; CDR3 protein: CAWNRQGSTEAFF; CDR3 DNA: TGTGCCTGGAATCGACAGGGTTCCACTGAAGCTTTCTTT
J gene: TRBJ1-1; D gene: TRBD1; clone size: -; V gene: TRBV19; CDR3 protein: CASTGGPAQNTEAFF; CDR3 DNA: TGTGCCAGTACAGGGGGGCCGGCCCAGAACACTGAAGCTTTCTTT
J gene: TRBJ2-7; D gene: TRBD1; clone size: -; V gene: TRBV5-1; CDR3 protein: CASSPGQNNEQYF; CDR3 DNA: TGCGCCAGCAGCCCGGGACAGAACAACGAGCAGTACTTC
J gene: TRBJ2-5; D gene: TRBD2; clone size: -; V gene: TRBV30; CDR3 protein: CAWSFGGGGTETQYF; CDR3 DNA: TGTGCCTGGAGTTTTGGCGGGGGGGGGACGGAGACCCAGTACTTC
J gene: TRBJ1-5; D gene: TRBD1; clone size: -; V gene: TRBV4-1; CDR3 protein: CASSQRTGTELDQPQHF; CDR3 DNA: TGCGCCAGCAGCCAACGAACCGGGACAGAGCTCGATCAGCCCCAGCATTTT
J gene: TRBJ1-1; D gene: -; clone size: -; V gene: TRBV9; CDR3 protein: CASSYSAQGNTEAFF; CDR3 DNA: TGTGCCAGCAGCTACAGTGCACAGGGGAACACTGAAGCTTTCTTT
J gene: TRBJ1-5; D gene: TRBD1; clone size: -; V gene: TRBV29-1; CDR3 protein: CSAVEQGGNQPQHF; CDR3 DNA: TGCAGCGCCGTGGAGCAGGGGGGAAATCAGCCCCAGCATTTT
J gene: TRBJ1-4; D gene: TRBD1; clone size: -; V gene: TRBV4-3; CDR3 protein: CASSQDRGTGLEKLFF; CDR3 DNA: TGCGCCAGCAGCCAAGATAGAGGGACAGGGCTTGAAAAACTGTTTTTT
J gene: TRBJ2-1; D gene: -; clone size: -; V gene: TRBV5-5; CDR3 protein: CASSLDDAVYNEQFF; CDR3 DNA: TGTGCCAGCAGCTTGGATGACGCGGTCTACAATGAGCAGTTCTTC
J gene: TRBJ1-1; D gene: -; clone size: -; V gene: TRBV30; CDR3 protein: CAWSPGTGRNSEAFF; CDR3 DNA: TGTGCCTGGAGCCCCGGTACAGGTCGAAACAGTGAAGCTTTCTTT
J gene: TRBJ2-5; D gene: -; clone size: -; V gene: TRBV29-1; CDR3 protein: CSVEGARETQYF; CDR3 DNA: TGCAGCGTTGAGGGGGCGCGGGAGACCCAGTACTTC
J gene: TRBJ2-3; D gene: -; clone size: -; V gene: TRBV28; CDR3 protein: CASSLTSTDTQYF; CDR3 DNA: TGTGCCAGCAGTTTAACTAGCACAGATACGCAGTATTTT
J gene: TRBJ1-5; D gene: -; clone size: -; V gene: TRBV30; CDR3 protein: CAWRGRGSGQPQHF; CDR3 DNA: TGTGCCTGGAGGGGCCGGGGGAGCGGTCAGCCCCAGCATTTT
J gene: TRBJ2-3; D gene: -; clone size: -; V gene: TRBV5-1; CDR3 protein: CASSLDRPTDTQYF; CDR3 DNA: TGCGCCAGCAGCCTGGACAGACCCACAGATACGCAGTATTTT
J gene: TRBJ1-2; D gene: -; clone size: -; V gene: TRBV25-1; CDR3 protein: CASSDHKNYGYTF; CDR3 DNA: TGTGCCAGCAGTGACCACAAGAATTATGGCTACACCTTC